A single sample gave rise to the 9 T cell receptor beta chains below, sequenced in a study of regulatory T cells in long-lasting Graves disease. For TCR beta, libraries came from iRepertoire HTBI primers and Arm-PCR of CDR3 regions. TCRdb redid the calling of the multiplex PCR reads with MiXCR, one entry per CDR3 protein. Of more than 450,000 distinct CDR3 sequences listed, 15% to 20% are singletons. Specified time point: newly diagnosed GD, antithyroid drugs for less than 3 months. The TCR library used RNA extracted from PBMCs. The data were also submitted as part of a second study, on T cells in Graves' hyperthyroidism and ophthalmopathy.

Sequenced material: peripheral blood mononuclear cells (PBMCs), taken at new diagnosis, from a patient treated with antithyroid drugs. The receptors were sampled from a man aged 40-55 years with Graves disease.

This clonotype has only a few counts. The chain joins TRBV7-6 to TRBJ1-3; possible D gene TRBD1, 5 bases. Trimming left V 4 bases short and J 1 base short, with 11 bases between. CDR3 size: 15 residues. Germline CDR1 reads SGHVS; CDR2 reads FNYEAQ. CDR3 DNA: TGTGCCAGCAGCTCGGACACCAGTTCTGGAAACACCATATATTTT. Its protein is CASSSDTSSGNTIYF. The variable domain in full, completed from reference TRBV7-6 and TRBJ1-3, reads GAGVSQSPRYKVTKRGQDVALRCDPISGHVSLYWYRQALGQGPEFLTYFNYEAQQDKSGLPNDRFSAERPEGSISTLTIQRTEQRDSAMYRCASSSDTSSGNTIYFGEGSWLTVV.

The V and J genes are TRBV7-2 and TRBJ2-5, with D perhaps TRBD1 or TRBD2 (5 bases each). The CDR3 loop spans 14 amino acids. Between the trimmed V and J ends, which lost 2 bases and 4 bases, there was a span of 11 bases. CDR1 and CDR2 from the germline V gene are SGHTA and FQGNSA. CDR3 sequence (DNA): TGTGCCAGCAGCTTACGATGGGGGTCAGAGACCCAGTACTTC. Residues: CASSLRWGSETQYF.

This clonotype was seen many times. This chain links TRBV6-1 with TRBJ2-1; possibly TRBD2 for D (6 bases). CDR1 is MNHNS, CDR2 SASEGT, per germline. The CDR3 covers 16 residues. V shed 4 bases and J shed 9 bases, with 22 bases lying between them. In nucleotides, the CDR3 is TGTGCCAGCAGTGCCCGAATCCGGGACTCCTCACCTGAGCAGTTCTTC. It yields the protein CASSARIRDSSPEQFF.

This clonotype was found many times. The V and J genes are TRBV28 and TRBJ2-1, with 11 bases fitting TRBD2. Germline CDR1 reads MDHEN; CDR2 reads SYDVKM. The V segment lost 2 bases and the J segment 9 bases; nucleotides outside the gene matches: 3. CDR3 length: 14 residues. The CDR3 reads CASSLRLAGGEQFF. The CDR3 DNA is TGTGCCAGCAGTTTAAGGCTAGCGGGAGGTGAGCAGTTCTTC.

V and J are TRBV6-2 or TRBV6-3 and TRBJ2-1, with 9 bases fitting TRBD2. The J segment lost 2 bases and the V segment lost 5 bases, leaving 7 bases of the junction unmatched. This CDR3 comprises 16 residues. CDR1 and CDR2 (germline): MNHEY, SVGEGT. CDR3 DNA sequence: TGTGCCAGCAGTGCTAACATAGCGGGGGCCTACAATGAGCAGTTCTTC. Translated, it gives CASSANIAGAYNEQFF.

This clonotype has at least ten counts. The J gene is TRBJ2-1, the V gene TRBV7-2; D not resolved. This CDR3 region has 11 residues. Germline CDR1 reads SGHTA; CDR2 reads FQGNSA. Trimming left V 2 bases short and J 9 bases short, with 5 bases between. CDR3: CASSLKIEQFF. As DNA, the CDR3 is TGTGCCAGCAGCTTAAAAATTGAGCAGTTCTTC. The full variable domain, rest sourced from reference TRBV7-2 and TRBJ2-1, is GAGVSQSPSNKVTEKGKDVELRCDPISGHTALYWYRQSLGQGLEFLIYFQGNSAPDKSGLPSDRFSAERTGGSVSTLTIQRTQQEDSAVYLCASSLKIEQFFGPGTRLTVL.

This clonotype was detected ten times or more. The rearrangement joins TRBV29-1 to TRBJ2-3, with D perhaps TRBD1 or TRBD2 (5 bases each). CDR1 SQVTM and CDR2 ANQGSEA come from the germline V gene. V dropped 0 bases and J dropped 1 base, with 17 bases sitting between them. This CDR3 has 17 amino acids. The CDR3 region is CSVEDRKGARGTDTQYF. The CDR3 DNA reads as TGCAGCGTTGAAGATCGGAAAGGGGCGAGGGGCACAGATACGCAGTATTTT.

This clonotype showed up many times. The chain uses TRBV3-1 and TRBJ2-1; 7 bases agree with TRBD2. CDR1 LGHDT and CDR2 YNNKEL come from the germline V gene (reference sequence). The CDR3 runs to 14 residues. V shed 2 bases, J shed 10 bases, and the junction held 8 bases outside the gene matches. The CDR3 coding sequence is TGTGCCAGCAGCCAAAGCGGGATTACGAGGGAGCAGTTCTTC. This translates into CASSQSGITREQFF.

This clonotype was recorded many times. V gene TRBV7-3 combines with J gene TRBJ2-3; 15 positions agree with TRBD2. CDR3 length: 15 amino acids. From germline, CDR1 is SGHTA and CDR2 FQGTGA. J lost 6 bases, V lost 4 bases, and 2 bases had no gene match. The CDR3 spells CASSSGTSGRDTQYF. DNA for the CDR3: TGTGCCAGCAGCTCCGGGACTAGCGGGAGGGATACGCAGTATTTT.